Below, 29 T cell receptor beta chains from the same sample are listed, as sequenced in a study of blood T cell repertoires in COVID-19. Sequencing used immunoSEQ multiplex PCR; TCRdb keeps in-frame clones, though not all of them. The top ten hold around 10% of the sample, which has roughly 120,000 clones, 80% to 90% seen once. Specimen: peripheral blood. These receptors originate from a human donor in a cohort sampled during active COVID-19.

V gene TRBV6-5 combines with J gene TRBJ2-3; D is ambiguous. V lost 5 bases and J lost 0, with 3 bases in between. This CDR3 comprises 12 residues. From germline, CDR1 is MNHEY and CDR2 SVGAGI. CDR3 amino acids: CASSPSTDTQYF. The CDR3 DNA follows: TGTGCCAGCAGTCCAAGCACAGATACGCAGTATTTT.

This clone was recorded only once. V and J are TRBV6-6 and TRBJ2-7; 8 nucleotides match TRBD1. Germline CDR1 MNHNY, CDR2 SVGAGI (reference sequence). CDR3 length: 15 residues. After removal of 2 bases from V and 3 bases from J, the junction contained 6 bases not matched to a gene. The CDR3 bases are TGTGCCAGCAGTTACCAGCCGGGACAGGTCTACGAGCAGTACTTC. Translated, it gives CASSYQPGQVYEQYF.

The CDR3 DNA follows: TGTGCCAGCAGCTTAGGGAATCCGGGCCTAAAGGAGGGCGAGCAGTACTTC. Translating gives CASSLGNPGLKEGEQYF. The chain has TRBV11-2 and TRBJ2-7, with a weak D call TRBD2 (6 bases). The V end was cut by 1 base, the J end by 6 bases, with 22 bases between. The CDR3 has 17 amino acids. The germline V gene has CDR1 SGHAT and CDR2 FQNNGV.

This clone occurred a few times. V is TRBV6-5 and J is TRBJ1-2, with 8 bases lining up with TRBD1. Germline V gene data show CDR1 as MNHEY and CDR2 as SVGAGI. The CDR3 totals 12 residues. The V and J ends lost 6 bases and 4 bases, in that order; junction bases with no gene match: 1. CDR3 sequence: CASSGTGYGYTF. CDR3 DNA: TGTGCCAGCAGCGGGACAGGCTATGGCTACACCTTC.

The chain joins TRBV7-8 to TRBJ2-7; maybe TRBD1 (5 bases). The CDR3 consists of 15 residues. V lost 2 bases, J lost 0 bases, and 11 bases lay in between. Germline values: CDR1 SGHVS, CDR2 FQNEAQ. The CDR3 spells CASSLRGQASYEQYF. The CDR3 DNA reads TGTGCCAGCAGCTTAAGGGGTCAAGCCTCCTACGAGCAGTACTTC. Variable domain in full (rest from reference TRBV7-8 and TRBJ2-7): GAGVSQSPRYKVAKRGQDVALRCDPISGHVSLFWYQQALGQGPEFLTYFQNEAQLDKSGLPSDRFFAERPEGSVSTLKIQRTQQEDSAVYLCASSLRGQASYEQYFGPGTRLTVT.

The chain has TRBV7-8 and TRBJ1-3; possible D gene TRBD1, 6 bases. The V end lost 2 bases, the J end lost 0 bases, and 14 bases lay between the germline ends. Germline loops: CDR1 SGHVS, CDR2 FQNEAQ. CDR3 size: 17 residues. CDR3 bases: TGTGCCAGCAGCTTACCGCAGGGGCGAGACTCTGGAAACACCATATATTTT. This gives the protein CASSLPQGRDSGNTIYF. The whole variable domain, filled in from reference TRBV7-8 and TRBJ1-3, reads GAGVSQSPRYKVAKRGQDVALRCDPISGHVSLFWYQQALGQGPEFLTYFQNEAQLDKSGLPSDRFFAERPEGSVSTLKIQRTQQEDSAVYLCASSLPQGRDSGNTIYFGEGSWLTVV.

The chain couples TRBV6-5 to TRBJ1-5; D unresolved. Germline V CDR1 and CDR2: MNHEY, SVGAGI. This CDR3 has 10 residues. V shed 8 bases and J shed 6 bases, with 5 bases lying between them. The CDR3 sequence is CASGGQPQHF. The DNA for the CDR3 is TGTGCCAGCGGCGGTCAGCCCCAGCATTTT.

The V gene is TRBV19, the J gene TRBJ1-1, with D possibly TRBD1 on 6 matching bases. This CDR3 has 15 residues. The V end was cut by 7 bases, the J end by 6 bases, with 21 bases between. Germline-derived CDR1 and CDR2 are LNHDA and SQIVND (reference sequence). Written as DNA, the CDR3 is TGTGCCAGTAACACCGCCAGGGGCGGACGGGCTGAAGCTTTCTTT. Encoded protein: CASNTARGGRAEAFF.

This chain joins TRBV5-1 and TRBJ1-1; no reliable D call. The CDR3 totals 13 residues. CDR1 SGHRS and CDR2 YFSETQ come from the germline V gene. V lost 0 bases and J 2 bases, leaving 5 bases between the germline ends. CDR3 in DNA: TGCGCCAGCAGCTTGGACAGTAACACTGAAGCTTTCTTT. Protein: CASSLDSNTEAFF.

This clone has only one observation. This chain links TRBV5-1 with TRBJ1-2, with D possibly TRBD1 on 6 matching bases. In germline, CDR1 is SGHRS, CDR2 YFSETQ. This CDR3 is 15 amino acids long. Trimming left V 0 bases short and J 0 bases short, with 9 bases between. CDR3 bases: TGCGCCAGCAGCTTGGAAACAGGGACTAACTATGGCTACACCTTC. This sequence encodes CASSLETGTNYGYTF.

This chain connects TRBV6-5 to TRBJ2-1, with a weak D call TRBD2 (6 bases). Germline CDR1 MNHEY, CDR2 SVGAGI. There are 16 residues in the CDR3. Trimming removed 0 bases from V and 3 bases from J, with 12 bases in between. CDR3 DNA sequence: TGTGCCAGCAGTTACTCGAGTAGCGGAGGCTACAATGAGCAGTTCTTC. Its protein is CASSYSSSGGYNEQFF.

This rearrangement joins TRBV3-1 (or the pseudogene TRBV3-2) to TRBJ1-1, with D perhaps TRBD1 (6 bases). Germline CDR1 LGHDT, CDR2 YNNKEL (reference sequence). This CDR3 is built from 13 residues. With 5 bases removed from V and 5 bases from J, the gap between germline ends came to 12 bases. The CDR3 DNA reads TGTGCCAGCAGCTACAGGGTTTATACTGAAGCTTTCTTT. Its translation: CASSYRVYTEAFF.

This sequence joins TRBV7-9 and TRBJ1-4; the D is unclear. The CDR3 consists of 12 residues. V was shortened by 3 bases and J by 8 bases, with 7 bases between the two germline ends. In germline, CDR1 is SEHNR, CDR2 FQNEAQ (reference sequence). The CDR3 is CASSFNTEKLFF. CDR3 bases: TGTGCCAGCAGCTTTAATACAGAAAAACTGTTTTTT. The full variable domain, rest sourced from reference TRBV7-9 and TRBJ1-4, is DTGVSQNPRHKITKRGQNVTFRCDPISEHNRLYWYRQTLGQGPEFLTYFQNEAQLEKSRLLSDRFSAERPKGSFSTLEIQRTEQGDSAMYLCASSFNTEKLFFGSGTQLSVL.

This chain links TRBV11-2 with TRBJ2-3; 8 bases align to TRBD2. Unmatched junction bases numbered 3, after V lost 5 bases and J lost 2 bases. Germline values: CDR1 SGHAT, CDR2 FQNNGV. The CDR3 totals 14 residues. CDR3 bases: TGTGCCAGCAGCCGGGGGGGGGTCACAGATACGCAGTATTTT. This sequence encodes CASSRGGVTDTQYF.

The chain couples TRBV3-1 (or the pseudogene TRBV3-2) to TRBJ2-7; 7 positions match TRBD2. The CDR3 contains 15 residues. With V trimmed by 0 bases and J by 4 bases, 6 bases remained unmatched. Looked up from germline, CDR1 is LGHDT and CDR2 is YNNKEL (reference sequence). The CDR3 loop reads CASSQDSGGSYEQYF. The CDR3 bases are TGTGCCAGCAGCCAAGATTCGGGAGGTTCGTACGAGCAGTACTTC.

The DNA of the CDR3 is TGTGCCAGCAGTTACTCCCAAACTAGACGCGAGACCCAGTACTTC. This encodes CASSYSQTRRETQYF. J is TRBJ2-5 and V is TRBV6-2 or TRBV6-3; D is perhaps TRBD2 (5 bases). Trimming cost V 0 bases and J 5 bases, with 13 bases left between them. The CDR3 covers 15 residues. The germline CDR1 and CDR2 sequences are MNHEY and SVGEGT.

This clone was seen once. The chain combines TRBV3-1 (or the pseudogene TRBV3-2) with TRBJ1-2, with TRBD1 matching over 12 bases. Unmatched junction bases numbered 10, after V lost 4 bases and J lost 4 bases. The CDR3 runs 17 residues. CDR1 and CDR2 (germline): LGHDT, YNNKEL (reference sequence). The DNA of the CDR3 is TGTGCCAGCAGCCCTAATTTCGGGGACAGGGGGCCCTATGGCTACACCTTC. It specifies CASSPNFGDRGPYGYTF.

The V and J genes are TRBV7-9 and TRBJ1-1; D not certain. CDR3 length: 11 residues. Germline lookup yields CDR1 SEHNR and CDR2 FQNEAQ (reference sequence). In DNA form, the CDR3 reads TGTTCCGCAGGCATGAACACTGAAGCTTTCTTT. This encodes CSAGMNTEAFF.

The rearrangement joins TRBV18 to TRBJ2-5; TRBD1 matches at 8 bases. Germline V gives CDR1 KGHSH, CDR2 LQKENI. This CDR3 region has 15 residues. The V and J ends lost 3 bases and 0 bases, in that order; junction bases with no gene match: 3. The CDR3 nucleotides read TGTGCCAGCTCACCGGGACAGGCCTACCAAGAGACCCAGTACTTC. It translates to CASSPGQAYQETQYF. Full variable domain (outside the CDR3, taken from reference TRBV18 and TRBJ2-5): NAGVMQNPRHLVRRRGQEARLRCSPMKGHSHVYWYRQLPEEGLKFMVYLQKENIIDESGMPKERFSAEFPKEGPSILRIQQVVRGDSAAYFCASSPGQAYQETQYFGPGTRLLVL.

On this clone itself: This CDR3 is also generated by other DNA sequences in the sample. The chain has TRBV19 and TRBJ1-5; 7 nucleotides line up with TRBD1. V gave up 3 bases and J gave up 4 bases; unmatched junction bases: 3. Per the germline V gene, CDR1 is LNHDA and CDR2 is SQIVND (reference sequence). The CDR3 loop spans 14 amino acids. The CDR3 coding sequence is TGTGCCAGTAGTATCGGGACAGCTAATCAGCCCCAGCATTTT. Residues: CASSIGTANQPQHF. Drawing the rest from reference TRBV19 and TRBJ1-5, the complete variable domain is DGGITQSPKYLFRKEGQNVTLSCEQNLNHDAMYWYRQDPGQGLRLIYYSQIVNDFQKGDIAEGYSVSREKKESFPLTVTSAQKNPTAFYLCASSIGTANQPQHFGDGTRLSIL.

In its sample, this clone was seen a few times. This chain uses TRBV10-2 with TRBJ1-1; the D gene is possibly TRBD1 (5 bases). The CDR3 is made up of 13 amino acids. The V end was cut by 2 bases, the J end by 5 bases, with 9 bases between. Germline V gene data show CDR1 as WSHSY and CDR2 as SAAADI. CDR3 sequence (DNA): TGCGCCAGCAGTGAGCAGGGTGGAACTGAAGCTTTCTTT. It encodes CASSEQGGTEAFF.

This sequence joins TRBV27 and TRBJ2-3; D might be TRBD2 (7 bases). The V end lost 11 bases, the J end lost 4 bases, and 16 bases lay between the germline ends. The CDR3 contains 13 residues. Germline V lookup: CDR1 MNHEY, CDR2 SMNVEV (reference sequence). DNA of the CDR3: TGTGCCCCGCGAGGGGGGGCGCCAGATACGCAGTATTTT. This translates into CAPRGGAPDTQYF.

This clone was counted at least ten times. The chain is built from TRBV7-9 and TRBJ1-6; 7 bases agree with TRBD1. Germline CDR1 and CDR2: SEHNR and FQNEAQ (reference sequence). Trimming removed 5 bases from V and 4 bases from J; junction bases left unmatched: 2. The length of the CDR3 is 14 residues. The chain's CDR3 is CASSGGQYNSPLHF. The CDR3 DNA reads as TGTGCCAGCAGCGGGGGACAGTATAATTCACCCCTCCACTTT.

The chain links TRBV3-1 (or the pseudogene TRBV3-2) to TRBJ1-2, with D hard to call. The CDR3 runs to 12 residues. V lost 3 bases, J lost 5 bases, and 7 bases lay in between. The germline gives CDR1 LGHDT, CDR2 YNNKEL (reference sequence). The CDR3 DNA reads TGTGCCAGCAGCCAGGAGGGATATGGCTACACCTTC. This gives the protein CASSQEGYGYTF.

V usage is TRBV18 and J usage is TRBJ2-5; possible D gene TRBD2, 5 bases. Deletions cut 3 bases from V and 0 bases from J, with 11 bases between. The CDR3 totals 15 residues. From germline, CDR1 is KGHSH and CDR2 LQKENI. Here the CDR3 reads CASSPRGRDQETQYF. CDR3 nucleotides: TGTGCCAGCTCACCGAGAGGGCGGGACCAAGAGACCCAGTACTTC.

The V call is TRBV5-1, the J call TRBJ2-3; TRBD2 is a possible D gene (5 bases). The ends were cut back, 0 bases at V and 2 bases at J, with 13 bases in the middle. The length of the CDR3 is 16 residues. Per germline, CDR1 SGHRS and CDR2 YFSETQ. The CDR3 region has the DNA TGCGCCAGCAGCTTGGGACGGGATCTCCTCACAGATACGCAGTATTTT. Translating gives CASSLGRDLLTDTQYF.

This chain links TRBV27 with TRBJ2-3; 7 bases are a match to TRBD2. CDR3 length equals 15 residues. V lost 5 bases to trimming and J lost 5 bases; unmatched junction nucleotides: 10. Germline CDR1 is MNHEY and CDR2 is SMNVEV (reference sequence). CDR3 in DNA: TGTGCCAGCAGTCGGGGCCTAAAGCGGGGAGATACGCAGTATTTT. Its protein product is CASSRGLKRGDTQYF.

The CDR3 DNA reads TGTGCCAGCAGCCCCGACTGGTTCGCAAAAGGGGCCCTCCACTTT. Translation gives CASSPDWFAKGALHF. The chain recombines TRBV27 with TRBJ1-6; perhaps TRBD1 as D (5 bases). Germline loops: CDR1 MNHEY, CDR2 SMNVEV (reference sequence). The CDR3 covers 15 residues. Trimming took off 6 bases at V and 14 bases at J, with 23 bases between the two ends.

The table lists this clone with many counts. V usage is TRBV19 and J usage is TRBJ1-4, with D maybe TRBD1 (5 bases). Trimming removed 8 bases from V and 0 bases from J, with 13 bases in between. The CDR3 is 15 amino acids. Germline CDR1 LNHDA, CDR2 SQIVND (reference sequence). The CDR3 here is CASCPGFATNEKLFF. CDR3 bases: TGTGCCAGTTGCCCAGGGTTTGCAACTAATGAAAAACTGTTTTTT.